One and the same sample provided the 20 T cell receptor beta chains below, sequenced in a study of blood T cell repertoires in COVID-19 (dated by TCRdb to the early 2020s). Library preparation was by the immunoSEQ multiplex PCR assay. The source is immuneACCESS, and TCRdb retained only in-frame sequences with V and J called. Part of the clones is not carried over; for the studies checked, unresolved V genes explain less than half of this, and the remainder is unexplained. For this sample there are about 260,000 clones; around 89% appear just once. The ten biggest clones cover around 1% of the sample. Source material: PBMCs or T cells enriched from blood (not recorded which). These receptors all come from a man aged 50 to 59 who had been exposed to COVID-19.

The J gene is TRBJ2-1, the V gene TRBV13; 7 bases line up with TRBD2. Per germline, CDR1 PRHDT and CDR2 FYEKMQ (reference sequence). V lost 0 bases and J lost 9; bases outside the gene matches: 2. There are 13 residues in the CDR3. The CDR3 loop reads CASSLGGGVEQFF. The CDR3 DNA is TGTGCCAGCAGCTTAGGGGGAGGGGTTGAGCAGTTCTTC.

The chain combines TRBV11-3 with TRBJ2-3; 9 bases map to TRBD1. V was pared by 5 bases and J by 2 bases, with 5 bases of the junction left unmatched. Germline loops: CDR1 SGHNT, CDR2 YENEEA. CDR3 size: 15 residues. The chain's CDR3 is CASSDRDRDTDTQYF. DNA for the CDR3: TGTGCCAGCAGCGACCGGGACAGGGACACAGATACGCAGTATTTT.

This rearrangement joins TRBV5-1 to TRBJ2-2; no definite D call. Germline V gives CDR1 SGHRS, CDR2 YFSETQ. The CDR3 is made up of 15 amino acids. V was shortened by 2 bases and J by 7 bases, with 15 bases between the two germline ends. The CDR3 is CASSFFSPQSGELFF. CDR3 nucleotide sequence: TGCGCCAGCAGCTTTTTTAGTCCTCAAAGCGGGGAGCTGTTTTTT. The whole variable domain, filled in from reference TRBV5-1 and TRBJ2-2, reads KAGVTQTPRYLIKTRGQQVTLSCSPISGHRSVSWYQQTPGQGLQFLFEYFSETQRNKGNFPGRFSGRQFSNSRSEMNVSTLELGDSALYLCASSFFSPQSGELFFGEGSRLTVL.

The chain is built from TRBV28 and TRBJ2-1, with 11 positions matching TRBD1. V shed 5 bases, J shed 4 bases, and the junction held 16 bases outside the gene matches. Germline V CDR1 and CDR2: MDHEN, SYDVKM. This CDR3 contains 19 residues. CDR3 nucleotides: TGTGCCAGCAGTCTTGGACAGGGGGCAAGCGGGACCTTTTACAATGAGCAGTTCTTC. Protein: CASSLGQGASGTFYNEQFF.

This chain joins TRBV5-1 and TRBJ1-2; D may be TRBD1 (5 bases). The germline V gene has CDR1 SGHRS and CDR2 YFSETQ. V was shortened by 0 bases and J by 3 bases, with 12 bases between the two germline ends. The CDR3 length is 15 residues. The chain's CDR3 is CASSLGAGLDYGYTF. CDR3 nucleotides: TGCGCCAGCAGCTTGGGGGCAGGGCTTGACTATGGCTACACCTTC. The full variable domain, in which reference TRBV5-1 and TRBJ1-2 provide the parts outside the CDR3, is KAGVTQTPRYLIKTRGQQVTLSCSPISGHRSVSWYQQTPGQGLQFLFEYFSETQRNKGNFPGRFSGRQFSNSRSEMNVSTLELGDSALYLCASSLGAGLDYGYTFGSGTRLTVV.

Of note for this clone: In the same sample, other DNA sequences code for this CDR3. V is TRBV12-3 or TRBV12-4 and J is TRBJ2-2; 7 bases line up with TRBD1. The length of the CDR3 is 13 residues. The J segment lost 5 bases and the V segment lost 6 bases, leaving 3 bases of the junction unmatched. CDR3 loop: CASSPTGTGELFF. CDR3 coding DNA: TGTGCCAGCAGCCCGACAGGGACCGGGGAGCTGTTTTTT.

The chain is built from TRBV18 and TRBJ1-3; D not certain. V lost 2 bases, J lost 2 bases, and 7 bases lay in between. The CDR3 consists of 14 residues. The germline V gene encodes CDR1 KGHSH and CDR2 LQKENI. CDR3 DNA sequence: TGTGCCAGCTCACCAGAAGGAGCTGGAAACACCATATATTTT. Protein product: CASSPEGAGNTIYF.

This chain joins TRBV5-1 and TRBJ2-3; TRBD1 aligns across 7 bases. Germline CDR1 reads SGHRS; CDR2 reads YFSETQ. The CDR3 contains 16 residues. Unmatched junction bases numbered 9, after V lost 3 bases and J lost 2 bases. The CDR3 nucleotides read TGCGCCAGCAGCTCCGCCCTGACAGGGACCACAGATACGCAGTATTTT. The encoded protein is CASSSALTGTTDTQYF.

This sequence joins TRBV6-2 or TRBV6-3 and TRBJ2-7; TRBD2 matches 12 bases. The length of the CDR3 is 17 residues. Germline V lookup: CDR1 MNHEY, CDR2 SVGEGT. Germline trimming cut 0 bases from V and 2 bases from J; bases unmatched to any gene: 5. CDR3: CASSYSTSSGRAYEQYV. CDR3 nucleotide sequence: TGTGCCAGCAGTTACTCGACTTCTAGCGGGAGGGCCTACGAGCAGTACGTC.

The count of this clone is one. This chain uses TRBV20-1 with TRBJ2-1; D remains ambiguous. The germline V gene has CDR1 DFQATT and CDR2 SNEGSKA (reference sequence). The germline V and J ends were trimmed by 3 bases and 4 bases, with 10 bases remaining between them. The CDR3 has 13 residues. The CDR3 sequence is CSASDRVYNEQFF. DNA for the CDR3: TGCAGTGCTAGTGATCGGGTGTACAATGAGCAGTTCTTC.

The gene calls are TRBV25-1 and TRBJ1-2, with TRBD1 matching over 9 bases. Unmatched junction bases numbered 5, after V lost 4 bases and J lost 8 bases. Germline V CDR1 and CDR2: MGHDK, SYGVNS. This CDR3 spans 13 amino acids. CDR3 protein: CASSAGTGYGYTF. In DNA, the CDR3 is TGTGCCAGCAGTGCCGGGACAGGGTACGGCTACACCTTC.

The rearrangement uses TRBV5-5 and TRBJ1-2, with D unclear. The V end lost 4 bases, the J end lost 4 bases, and 17 bases lay between the germline ends. The CDR3 sequence is 15 residues long. Germline values: CDR1 SGHKS, CDR2 YYEKEE (reference sequence). The CDR3 spells CASSLRRGPLYGYTF. In DNA, the CDR3 is TGTGCCAGCAGCCTGAGACGCGGCCCACTCTATGGCTACACCTTC. The variable domain in full, with the rest retrieved from reference TRBV5-5 and TRBJ1-2, is DAGVTQSPTHLIKTRGQQVTLRCSPISGHKSVSWYQQVLGQGPQFIFQYYEKEERGRGNFPDRFSARQFPNYSSELNVNALLLGDSALYLCASSLRRGPLYGYTFGSGTRLTVV.

The genes are TRBV9 and TRBJ1-1; 8 nucleotides line up with TRBD1. J gave up 6 bases and V 0 bases, and 7 bases lay outside the gene matches. Germline CDR1 and CDR2: SGDLS and YYNGEE. CDR3 size: 15 residues. CDR3 sequence reads: CASSVEPTGVAEAFF. The CDR3 DNA sequence: TGTGCCAGCAGCGTAGAGCCGACAGGGGTCGCTGAAGCTTTCTTT.

This clone was counted a few times. This chain links TRBV28 with TRBJ2-5, with 7 positions matching TRBD2. In germline, CDR1 is MDHEN, CDR2 SYDVKM. V gave up 8 bases and J gave up 2 bases; unmatched junction bases: 8. This CDR3 comprises 14 residues. The CDR3: CASLPLGGQETQYF. The CDR3 nucleotides are TGTGCCAGCCTACCCCTGGGAGGGCAAGAGACCCAGTACTTC.

V and J are TRBV5-5 and TRBJ2-3; the match to TRBD1 covers 9 bases. Germline V CDR1 and CDR2: SGHKS, YYEKEE (reference sequence). V shed 3 bases and J 8 bases; nucleotides not matched to a gene: 13. The CDR3 sequence is 16 residues long. The CDR3 DNA reads as TGTGCCAGCAGCTCACCCCCGGGACAGGGATCAGCTACGCAGTATTTT. Its protein is CASSSPPGQGSATQYF.

This clone was detected once. This chain joins TRBV5-5 and TRBJ1-2; D remains unclear. CDR1 is SGHKS, CDR2 YYEKEE, per germline (reference sequence). This CDR3 is built from 12 residues. Trimming shortened V by 6 bases and J by 1 base, and 7 bases separated the two germline ends. The CDR3 nucleotides are TGTGCCAGCACAACCGGTAACTATGGCTACACCTTC. Residues: CASTTGNYGYTF.

The chain recombines TRBV4-2 with TRBJ2-5, with D unresolved. The V gene lost 0 bases and the J gene lost 0 bases, with 2 bases spanning the gap. CDR1 and CDR2 (germline): LGHNA, YNFKEQ. The CDR3 has 13 residues. The CDR3 here is CASSQDNQETQYF. In nucleotides, the CDR3 is TGTGCCAGCAGCCAAGACAACCAAGAGACCCAGTACTTC.

The V and J genes are TRBV28 and TRBJ1-2, with D possibly TRBD1 on 6 matching bases. The CDR3 contains 14 residues. V lost 0 bases, J lost 6 bases, and 11 bases lay in between. Germline V gives CDR1 MDHEN, CDR2 SYDVKM. The CDR3: CASSLWEQGNGYTF. CDR3 coding DNA: TGTGCCAGCAGTTTATGGGAACAGGGTAATGGCTACACCTTC.

The gene calls are TRBV27 and TRBJ2-3; D may be TRBD2 (6 bases). The CDR3 loop spans 14 amino acids. From germline, CDR1 is MNHEY and CDR2 SMNVEV (reference sequence). V lost 3 bases and J 4 bases, leaving 11 bases between the germline ends. The DNA for the CDR3 is TGTGCCAGCAGTTTTCAGGGAGGCGCAGATACGCAGTATTTT. Translated: CASSFQGGADTQYF.

This clone has just one count. The rearrangement joins TRBV18 to TRBJ2-2, with 7 bases that match TRBD2. Germline V gives CDR1 KGHSH, CDR2 LQKENI. The junction had 8 bases not matched to a gene; V was cut back by 2 bases and J by 2 bases. CDR3 size: 17 residues. This CDR3 is CASSPYLSGVNTGELFF. The CDR3 nucleotides are TGTGCCAGCTCACCATATCTGAGCGGGGTTAACACCGGGGAGCTGTTTTTT.